These 11 T cell receptor beta chains originate from one sample sequenced in a study of shared clonotypes between healthy human individuals. This table comes from immunoSEQ multiplex PCR, and its TCRdb copy is limited to in-frame clones, with some not included. The repertoire holds about 1 million clones, with about four fifths as singletons. The specimen sequenced was memory CD4+ T cells from PBMCs. The subset was: CD45RA-negative fraction. The receptors here all came from a man in his late teens or twenties in good health. Some clones in this sample may be carry-over from other donors' samples.

This clone was seen only a few times. The chain combines TRBV6-1 with TRBJ2-1, with D hard to call. V was pared by 8 bases and J by 5 bases, with 10 bases between. The V gene's germline CDR1 is MNHNS and CDR2 SASEGT. The CDR3 covers 12 residues. The CDR3 is CASRPNHNEQFF. DNA for the CDR3: TGTGCCAGCCGCCCCAACCACAATGAGCAGTTCTTC.

The V gene is TRBV12-5, the J gene TRBJ2-2; 8 bases are shared with TRBD2. This CDR3 contains 16 residues. The germline gives CDR1 LGHNT, CDR2 FRNRAP. V lost 4 bases, J lost 6 bases, and 10 bases stayed unmatched. The CDR3 is CASGSVAGTTPGELFF. Written as DNA, the CDR3 is TGTGCTAGTGGTTCGGTAGCGGGAACAACCCCCGGGGAGCTGTTTTTT.

Regarding this clone: Within the sample, other DNA sequences also encode this same CDR3. The chain is built from TRBV5-1 and TRBJ2-2; tentatively, D is TRBD1 or TRBD2 (5 bases each). V lost 0 bases and J 4 bases, leaving 7 bases between the germline ends. The CDR3 runs to 14 residues. From germline, CDR1 is SGHRS and CDR2 YFSETQ. The CDR3 DNA follows: TGCGCCAGCAGCTTGGCGGGGACCACCGGGGAGCTGTTTTTT. The encoded protein is CASSLAGTTGELFF. Drawing the rest from reference TRBV5-1 and TRBJ2-2, the complete variable domain is KAGVTQTPRYLIKTRGQQVTLSCSPISGHRSVSWYQQTPGQGLQFLFEYFSETQRNKGNFPGRFSGRQFSNSRSEMNVSTLELGDSALYLCASSLAGTTGELFFGEGSRLTVL.

The chain is built from TRBV7-9 and TRBJ1-3; unclear D gene. This CDR3 is 15 amino acids long. Trimming removed 2 bases from V and 2 bases from J, with 10 bases in between. Looked up from germline, CDR1 is SEHNR and CDR2 is FQNEAQ (reference sequence). The CDR3 sequence is CASSLLSVAGNTIYF. Written as DNA, the CDR3 is TGTGCCAGCAGCTTATTAAGTGTTGCTGGAAACACCATATATTTT.

J is TRBJ1-3 and V is TRBV6-1; D not resolved. This CDR3 contains 12 residues. Germline CDR1 MNHNS, CDR2 SASEGT. V was clipped by 9 bases and J by 4 bases, with 10 bases between them. This CDR3 reads CASNPIGNTIYF. As DNA, the CDR3 is TGTGCCAGTAACCCCATCGGAAACACCATATATTTT.

This chain connects TRBV7-6 to TRBJ1-3, with D possibly matching TRBD1 (5 bases). V was clipped by 3 bases and J by 3 bases, with 12 bases between them. CDR3 length equals 15 residues. Germline lookup yields CDR1 SGHVS and CDR2 FNYEAQ. The chain's CDR3 is CASSFGGNFGNTIYF. The CDR3 DNA reads as TGTGCCAGCAGCTTTGGGGGGAACTTTGGAAACACCATATATTTT.

The V call is TRBV19, the J call TRBJ2-1; TRBD2 agrees at 7 bases. This CDR3 has 16 amino acids. V shed 3 bases and J 6 bases; nucleotides not matched to a gene: 11. The V gene's germline CDR1 is LNHDA and CDR2 SQIVND (reference sequence). The CDR3 spells CASSIWASGPGNEQFF. CDR3 sequence (DNA): TGTGCCAGTAGTATTTGGGCTAGCGGCCCGGGCAATGAGCAGTTCTTC. Filled out from reference TRBV19 and TRBJ2-1, the complete variable domain reads DGGITQSPKYLFRKEGQNVTLSCEQNLNHDAMYWYRQDPGQGLRLIYYSQIVNDFQKGDIAEGYSVSREKKESFPLTVTSAQKNPTAFYLCASSIWASGPGNEQFFGPGTRLTVL.

A few counts support this clone. The chain couples TRBV2 to TRBJ1-6; D is possibly TRBD1 (5 bases). Between the trimmed V and J ends, which lost 6 bases and 13 bases, there was a span of 13 bases. Germline CDR1 SNHLY, CDR2 FYNNEI. The CDR3 covers 12 residues. The CDR3 DNA is TGTGCCAGCAGGGAAAGGAGGGACCCCCTCCACTTT. Translating gives CASRERRDPLHF.

This clone came up once. The chain links TRBV19 to TRBJ2-3; D is undetermined. CDR1 is LNHDA and CDR2 is SQIVND in the germline V gene (reference sequence). The CDR3 length is 14 residues. Trimming took off 1 base at V and 0 bases at J, with 5 bases between the two ends. The CDR3 nucleotides are TGTGCCAGTAGTATAGGCTATAGCACAGATACGCAGTATTTT. Its translation: CASSIGYSTDTQYF.

The chain links TRBV27 to TRBJ1-3, with 8 bases fitting TRBD1. Germline-derived CDR1 and CDR2 are MNHEY and SMNVEV (reference sequence). Germline trimming cut 5 bases from V and 0 bases from J; bases unmatched to any gene: 18. The CDR3 runs to 20 residues. The CDR3 is CASSAPGGPQPLSSGNTIYF. The CDR3 nucleotides read TGTGCCAGCAGTGCCCCAGGGGGCCCACAACCCCTCAGCTCTGGAAACACCATATATTTT.

The chain joins TRBV30 to TRBJ2-2; D is unresolved. Germline V lookup: CDR1 GTSNPN, CDR2 SVGIG (reference sequence). The V end was cut by 2 bases, the J end by 10 bases, with 8 bases between. CDR3 length: 11 residues. As DNA, the CDR3 is TGTGCCTGGAGTCTAAGGGAGGAGCTGTTTTTT. Translating it yields CAWSLREELFF.